The sequence of this T cell receptor beta chain was determined in a study of beta chain features in type 1 diabetes. What was sequenced were expressed TCRB transcripts, since all of the isolated RNA had been reverse transcribed. Reads from naive, central memory and regulatory T cell samples averaged around 3.6 million. Some clones are missing from TCRdb's copy, which holds only in-frame ones; the method was immunoSEQ multiplex PCR. There are hundreds of thousands of clones in the sample; 25% to 35% occur only once, and roughly 0.06% lies in the top ten. In its sample, this clone was seen a few times. The target antigen is unknown. There are 14 residues in the CDR3. V lost 8 bases to trimming and J lost 6 bases; unmatched junction nucleotides: 9. Germline assignment: CDR1 MNHEY and CDR2 SVGAGI. Findings and caveats of the study: People with Type 1 diabetes carried modestly yet significantly shorter TCRB CDR3s in all four CD4+ subsets. cDNA-based reads could over-represent cells with high TCR expression.

The sample comprised naive CD4+ T cells from blood. The chain links TRBV6-5 to TRBJ2-7; TRBD1 matches 11 bases. The receptor was isolated from a man aged 18 to 30 in good health. This CDR3 reads CASYRDRGSGEQYF. DNA of the CDR3: TGTGCCAGCTATCGGGACAGGGGGTCTGGCGAGCAGTACTTC.